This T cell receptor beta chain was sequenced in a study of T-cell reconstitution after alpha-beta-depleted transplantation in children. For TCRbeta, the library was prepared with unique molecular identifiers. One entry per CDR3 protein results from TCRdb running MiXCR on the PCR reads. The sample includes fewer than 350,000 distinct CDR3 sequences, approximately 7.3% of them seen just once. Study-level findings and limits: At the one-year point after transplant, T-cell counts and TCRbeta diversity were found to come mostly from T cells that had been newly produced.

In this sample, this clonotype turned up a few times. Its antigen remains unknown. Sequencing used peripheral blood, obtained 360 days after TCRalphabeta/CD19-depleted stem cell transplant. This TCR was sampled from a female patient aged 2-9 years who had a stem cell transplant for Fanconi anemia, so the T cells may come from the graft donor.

CDR3 amino acids: CASGPTRGAAGEQFF. Written as DNA, the CDR3 is TGTGCCAGCGGGCCGACTAGAGGTGCGGCGGGAGAGCAGTTCTTC. This sequence joins TRBV6-2 or TRBV6-3 and TRBJ2-1; possible D gene TRBD2, 6 bases. CDR1 and CDR2 from the germline V gene are MNHEY and SVGEGT. The germline V and J ends were trimmed by 8 bases and 10 bases, with 24 bases remaining between them. CDR3 length: 15 amino acids.